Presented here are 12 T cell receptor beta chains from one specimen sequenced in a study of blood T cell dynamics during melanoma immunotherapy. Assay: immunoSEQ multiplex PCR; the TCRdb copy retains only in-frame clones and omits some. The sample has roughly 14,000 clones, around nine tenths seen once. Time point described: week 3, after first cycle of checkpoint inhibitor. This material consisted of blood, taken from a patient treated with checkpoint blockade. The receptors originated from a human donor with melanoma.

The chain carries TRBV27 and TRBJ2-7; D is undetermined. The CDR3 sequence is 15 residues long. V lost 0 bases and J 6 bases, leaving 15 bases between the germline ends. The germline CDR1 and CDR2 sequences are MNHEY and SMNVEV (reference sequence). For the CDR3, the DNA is TGTGCCAGCAGTTTATCCTCTAGTCCGCCGGGCGAGCAGTACTTC. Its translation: CASSLSSSPPGEQYF.

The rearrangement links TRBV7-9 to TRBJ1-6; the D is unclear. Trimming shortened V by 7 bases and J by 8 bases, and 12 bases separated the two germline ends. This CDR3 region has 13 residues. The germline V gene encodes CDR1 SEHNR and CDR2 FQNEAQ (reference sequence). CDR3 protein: CASTLTADSPLHF. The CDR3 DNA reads TGTGCCAGCACTCTTACGGCTGATTCACCCCTCCACTTT.

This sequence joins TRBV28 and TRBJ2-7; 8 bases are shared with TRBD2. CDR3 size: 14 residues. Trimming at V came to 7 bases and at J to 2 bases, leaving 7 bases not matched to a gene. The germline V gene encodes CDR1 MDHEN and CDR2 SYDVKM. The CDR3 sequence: CASTRLGRAYEQYF. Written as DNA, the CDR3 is TGTGCCAGCACCAGACTCGGGAGGGCCTACGAGCAGTACTTC. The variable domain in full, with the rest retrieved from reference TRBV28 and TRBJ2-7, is DVKVTQSSRYLVKRTGEKVFLECVQDMDHENMFWYRQDPGLGLRLIYFSYDVKMKEKGDIPEGYSVSREKKERFSLILESASTNQTSMYLCASTRLGRAYEQYFGPGTRLTVT.

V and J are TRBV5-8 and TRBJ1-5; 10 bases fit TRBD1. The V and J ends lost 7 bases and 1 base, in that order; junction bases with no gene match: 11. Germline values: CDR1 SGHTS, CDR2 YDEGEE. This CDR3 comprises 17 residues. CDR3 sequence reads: CASAGGQGLRSNQPQHF. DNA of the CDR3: TGTGCCAGCGCCGGGGGACAGGGGTTAAGGAGCAATCAGCCCCAGCATTTT.

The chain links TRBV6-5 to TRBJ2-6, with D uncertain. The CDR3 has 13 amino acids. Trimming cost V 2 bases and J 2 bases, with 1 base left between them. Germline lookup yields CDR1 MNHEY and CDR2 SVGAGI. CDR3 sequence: CASSYPGANVLTF. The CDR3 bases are TGTGCCAGCAGTTACCCTGGGGCCAACGTCCTGACTTTC.

The CDR3 loop reads CASSPIGTVTDTQYF. DNA for the CDR3: TGTGCCAGCAGCCCTATCGGGACAGTCACAGATACGCAGTATTTT. This chain connects TRBV7-8 to TRBJ2-3, with 7 bases lining up with TRBD1. The germline V gene encodes CDR1 SGHVS and CDR2 FQNEAQ. After removal of 5 bases from V and 2 bases from J, the junction contained 7 bases not matched to a gene. The CDR3 runs to 15 residues.

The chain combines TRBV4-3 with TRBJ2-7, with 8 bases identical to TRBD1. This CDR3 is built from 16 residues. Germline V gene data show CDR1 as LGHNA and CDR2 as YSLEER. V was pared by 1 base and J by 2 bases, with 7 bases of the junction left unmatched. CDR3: CASSQGPADRAYEQYF. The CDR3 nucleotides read TGCGCCAGCAGCCAAGGCCCAGCGGACAGGGCCTACGAGCAGTACTTC.

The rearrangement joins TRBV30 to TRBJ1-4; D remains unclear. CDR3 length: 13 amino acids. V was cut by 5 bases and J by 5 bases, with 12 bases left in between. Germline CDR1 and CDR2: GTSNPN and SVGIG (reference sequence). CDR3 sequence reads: CAWGQAENEKLFF. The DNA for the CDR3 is TGTGCCTGGGGTCAGGCAGAGAATGAAAAACTGTTTTTT. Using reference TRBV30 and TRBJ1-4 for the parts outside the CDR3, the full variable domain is SQTIHQWPATLVQPVGSPLSLECTVEGTSNPNLYWYRQAAGRGLQLLFYSVGIGQISSEVPQNLSASRPQDRQFILSSKKLLLSDSGFYLCAWGQAENEKLFFGSGTQLSVL.

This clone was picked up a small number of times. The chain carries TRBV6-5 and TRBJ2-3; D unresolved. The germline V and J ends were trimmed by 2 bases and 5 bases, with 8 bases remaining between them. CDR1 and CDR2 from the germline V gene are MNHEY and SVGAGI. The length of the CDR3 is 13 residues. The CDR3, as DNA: TGTGCCAGCAGTTACGAGGTTCGAGATACGCAGTATTTT. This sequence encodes CASSYEVRDTQYF.

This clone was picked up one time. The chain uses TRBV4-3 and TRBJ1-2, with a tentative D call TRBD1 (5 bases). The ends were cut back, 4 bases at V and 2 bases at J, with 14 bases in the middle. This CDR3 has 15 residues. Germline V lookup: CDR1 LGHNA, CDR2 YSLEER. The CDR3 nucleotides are TGCGCCAGCAGCCGACAAAGGGGCGAGAACTATGGCTACACCTTC. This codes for CASSRQRGENYGYTF.

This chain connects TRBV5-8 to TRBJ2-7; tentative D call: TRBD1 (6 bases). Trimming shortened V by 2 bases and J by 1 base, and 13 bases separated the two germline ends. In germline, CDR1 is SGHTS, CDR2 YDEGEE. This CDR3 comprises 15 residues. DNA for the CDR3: TGTGCCAGCAGCTTTGTCGACAGGTCATCCTACGAGCAGTACTTC. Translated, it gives CASSFVDRSSYEQYF.

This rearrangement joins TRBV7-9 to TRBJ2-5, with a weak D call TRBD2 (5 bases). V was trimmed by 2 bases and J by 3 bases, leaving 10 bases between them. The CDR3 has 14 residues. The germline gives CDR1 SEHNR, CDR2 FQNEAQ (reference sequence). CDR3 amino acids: CASSLSRREETQYF. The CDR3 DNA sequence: TGTGCCAGCAGCTTATCACGGCGGGAAGAGACCCAGTACTTC.